The T cell receptor (beta chain) described here comes from a study of cytomegalovirus exposure and HLA in healthy donors. It was with 60 Vbeta and 13 Jbeta primers that the PCR ran. Assay used: immunoSEQ multiplex PCR; TCRdb lists only in-frame clones, some missing. The repertoire includes about 100,000 clones, about three quarters of them detected once, and over 6% sits in the top ten. Germline V gene sequence: CDR1 SGHDT, CDR2 YYEEEE. V gave up 2 bases and J gave up 6 bases; unmatched junction bases: 8. This CDR3 has 15 amino acids. This sequence joins TRBV5-6 and TRBJ1-1; 9 bases agree with TRBD1. Sequencing used PBMCs. This sequence originates from a middle-aged man in good health and CMV-seropositive. For the CDR3, the DNA is TGTGCCAGCAGCTTCGGGACAGGGTATTTCGCTGAAGCTTTCTTT. Translated: CASSFGTGYFAEAFF.